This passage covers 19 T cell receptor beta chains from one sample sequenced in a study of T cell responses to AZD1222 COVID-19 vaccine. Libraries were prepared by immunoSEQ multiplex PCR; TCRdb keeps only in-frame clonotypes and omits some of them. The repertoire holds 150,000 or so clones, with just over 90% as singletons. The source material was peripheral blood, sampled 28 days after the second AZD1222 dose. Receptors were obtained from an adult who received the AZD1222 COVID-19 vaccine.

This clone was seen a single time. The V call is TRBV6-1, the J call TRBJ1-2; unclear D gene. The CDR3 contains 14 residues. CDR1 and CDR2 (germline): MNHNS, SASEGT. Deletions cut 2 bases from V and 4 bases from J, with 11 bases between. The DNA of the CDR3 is TGTGCCAGCAGTGAAATTGGGGAATCCTATGGCTACACCTTC. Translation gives CASSEIGESYGYTF.

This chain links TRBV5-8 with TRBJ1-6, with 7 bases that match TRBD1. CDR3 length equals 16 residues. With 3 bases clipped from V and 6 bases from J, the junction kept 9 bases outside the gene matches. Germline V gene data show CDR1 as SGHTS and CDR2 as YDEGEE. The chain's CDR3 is CASSSIQGGINSPLHF. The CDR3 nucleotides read TGTGCCAGCAGCTCAATCCAGGGGGGCATTAATTCACCCCTCCACTTT. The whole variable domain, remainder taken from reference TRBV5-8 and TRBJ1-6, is EAGVTQSPTHLIKTRGQQATLRCSPISGHTSVYWYQQALGLGLQFLLWYDEGEERNRGNFPPRFSGRQFPNYSSELNVNALELEDSALYLCASSSIQGGINSPLHFGNGTRLTVT.

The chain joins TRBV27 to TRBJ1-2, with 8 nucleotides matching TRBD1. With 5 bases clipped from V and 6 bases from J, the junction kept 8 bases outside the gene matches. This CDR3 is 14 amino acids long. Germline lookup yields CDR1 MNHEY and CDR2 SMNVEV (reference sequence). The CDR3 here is CASSPGGAFNGYTF. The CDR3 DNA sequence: TGTGCCAGCAGTCCAGGGGGCGCTTTTAATGGCTACACCTTC.

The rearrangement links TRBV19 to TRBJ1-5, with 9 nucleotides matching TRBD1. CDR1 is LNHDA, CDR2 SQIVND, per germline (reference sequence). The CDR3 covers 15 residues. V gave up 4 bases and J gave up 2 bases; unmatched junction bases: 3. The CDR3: CASSRDRVGNQPQHF. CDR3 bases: TGTGCCAGTAGTAGGGACAGGGTGGGCAATCAGCCCCAGCATTTT.

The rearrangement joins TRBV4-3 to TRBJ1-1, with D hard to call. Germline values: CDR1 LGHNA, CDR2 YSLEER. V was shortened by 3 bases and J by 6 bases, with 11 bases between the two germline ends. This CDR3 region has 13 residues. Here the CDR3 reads CASSQGSRAEAFF. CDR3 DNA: TGCGCCAGCAGCCAGGGGTCTCGCGCTGAAGCTTTCTTT.

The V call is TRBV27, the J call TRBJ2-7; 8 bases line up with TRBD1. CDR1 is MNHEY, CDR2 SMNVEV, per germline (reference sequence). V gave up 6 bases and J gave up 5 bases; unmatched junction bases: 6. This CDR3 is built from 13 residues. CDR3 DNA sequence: TGTGCCAGCAGCCGGGACAGGAGCGACGAGCAGTACTTC. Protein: CASSRDRSDEQYF.

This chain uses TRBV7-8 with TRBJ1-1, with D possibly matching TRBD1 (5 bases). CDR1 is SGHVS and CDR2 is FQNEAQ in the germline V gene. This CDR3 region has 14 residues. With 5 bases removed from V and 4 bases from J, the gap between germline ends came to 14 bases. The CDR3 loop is CASSRGADSTEAFF. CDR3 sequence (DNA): TGTGCCAGCAGCCGAGGGGCAGACTCCACTGAAGCTTTCTTT.

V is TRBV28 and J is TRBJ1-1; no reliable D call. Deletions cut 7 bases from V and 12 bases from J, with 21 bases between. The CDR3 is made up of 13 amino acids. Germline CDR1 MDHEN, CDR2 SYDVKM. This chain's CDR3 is CASTPQEDGVTFF. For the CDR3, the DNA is TGTGCCAGCACCCCCCAGGAAGACGGTGTGACTTTCTTT.

CDR3 bases: TGTGCCAGCAGCTCAAGGGGGAGGCCCTACGAGCAGTACTTC. This translates into CASSSRGRPYEQYF. The chain couples TRBV13 to TRBJ2-7; the D gene could be TRBD1 or TRBD2 (6 bases each). Per germline, CDR1 PRHDT and CDR2 FYEKMQ (reference sequence). V dropped 4 bases and J dropped 2 bases, with 12 bases sitting between them. The CDR3 covers 14 residues.

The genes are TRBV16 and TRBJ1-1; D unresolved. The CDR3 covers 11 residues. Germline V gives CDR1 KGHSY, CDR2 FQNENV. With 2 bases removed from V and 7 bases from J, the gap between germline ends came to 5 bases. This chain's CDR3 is CASSQGGEAFF. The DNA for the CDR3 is TGTGCCAGCAGCCAAGGTGGTGAAGCTTTCTTT.

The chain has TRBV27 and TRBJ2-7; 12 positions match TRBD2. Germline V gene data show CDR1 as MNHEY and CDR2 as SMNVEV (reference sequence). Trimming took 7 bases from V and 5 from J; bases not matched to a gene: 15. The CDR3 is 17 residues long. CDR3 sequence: CASTQVTSGRRGNEQYF. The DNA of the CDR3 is TGTGCCAGCACCCAGGTGACTAGCGGGAGACGGGGCAACGAGCAGTACTTC.

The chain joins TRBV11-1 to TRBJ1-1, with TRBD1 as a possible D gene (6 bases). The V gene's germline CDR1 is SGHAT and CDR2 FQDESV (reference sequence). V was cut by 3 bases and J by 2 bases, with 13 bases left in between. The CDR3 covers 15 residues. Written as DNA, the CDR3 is TGTGCCAGCAGCTTGGATCTGGGGACAAACACTGAAGCTTTCTTT. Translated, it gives CASSLDLGTNTEAFF.

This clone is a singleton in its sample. The CDR3 loop reads CASSPRTGGNTIYF. The DNA of the CDR3 is TGTGCCAGCAGCCCTCGGACAGGTGGAAACACCATATATTTT. The chain recombines TRBV7-9 with TRBJ1-3; 7 nucleotides match TRBD1. From germline, CDR1 is SEHNR and CDR2 FQNEAQ (reference sequence). This CDR3 region has 14 residues. Trimming at V came to 5 bases and at J to 3 bases, leaving 4 bases not matched to a gene. The variable domain in full, completed from reference TRBV7-9 and TRBJ1-3, reads DTGVSQNPRHKITKRGQNVTFRCDPISEHNRLYWYRQTLGQGPEFLTYFQNEAQLEKSRLLSDRFSAERPKGSFSTLEIQRTEQGDSAMYLCASSPRTGGNTIYFGEGSWLTVV.

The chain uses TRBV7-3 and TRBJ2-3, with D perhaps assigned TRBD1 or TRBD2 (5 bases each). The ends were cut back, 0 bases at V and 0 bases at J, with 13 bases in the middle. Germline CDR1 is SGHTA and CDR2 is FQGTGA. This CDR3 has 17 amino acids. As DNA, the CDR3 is TGTGCCAGCAGCTTAACGGCTTACGGGGCGAGCACAGATACGCAGTATTTT. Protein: CASSLTAYGASTDTQYF.

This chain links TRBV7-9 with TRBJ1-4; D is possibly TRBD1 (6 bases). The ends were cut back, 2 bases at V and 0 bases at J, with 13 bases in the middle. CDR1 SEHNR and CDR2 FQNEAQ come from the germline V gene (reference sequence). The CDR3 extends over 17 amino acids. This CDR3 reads CASSLRLGQTTNEKLFF. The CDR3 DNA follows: TGTGCCAGCAGCTTACGCCTCGGACAGACAACTAATGAAAAACTGTTTTTT. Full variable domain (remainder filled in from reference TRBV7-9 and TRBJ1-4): DTGVSQNPRHKITKRGQNVTFRCDPISEHNRLYWYRQTLGQGPEFLTYFQNEAQLEKSRLLSDRFSAERPKGSFSTLEIQRTEQGDSAMYLCASSLRLGQTTNEKLFFGSGTQLSVL.

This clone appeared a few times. The CDR3 sequence: CASSEKTRGDNEQFF. CDR3 DNA sequence: TGTGCCAGCAGCGAGAAGACTAGAGGGGACAATGAGCAGTTCTTC. The genes are TRBV6-4 and TRBJ2-1; weak D call: TRBD2 (6 bases). The V end lost 6 bases, the J end lost 5 bases, and 17 bases lay between the germline ends. This CDR3 has 15 residues. CDR1 and CDR2 (germline): MRHNA, SNTAGT.

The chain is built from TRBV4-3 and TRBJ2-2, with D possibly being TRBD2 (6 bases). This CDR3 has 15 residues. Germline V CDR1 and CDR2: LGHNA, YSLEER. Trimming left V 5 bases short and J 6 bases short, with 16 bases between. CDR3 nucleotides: TGCGCCAGCAGCACTCACCGAACTAGCCCCGGGGAGCTGTTTTTT. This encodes CASSTHRTSPGELFF.

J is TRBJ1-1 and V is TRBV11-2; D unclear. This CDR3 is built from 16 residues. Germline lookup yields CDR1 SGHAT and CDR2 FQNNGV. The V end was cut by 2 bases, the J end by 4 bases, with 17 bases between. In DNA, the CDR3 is TGTGCCAGCAGCTTAAATTCGGGCGGGGTGGGCACTGAAGCTTTCTTT. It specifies CASSLNSGGVGTEAFF.

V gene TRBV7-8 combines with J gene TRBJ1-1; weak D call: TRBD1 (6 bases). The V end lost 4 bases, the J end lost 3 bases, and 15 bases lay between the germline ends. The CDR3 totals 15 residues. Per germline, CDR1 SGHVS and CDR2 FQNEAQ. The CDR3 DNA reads TGTGCCAGCAGCTCGCTTTCACAGGGCTACACTGAAGCTTTCTTT. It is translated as CASSSLSQGYTEAFF.